Listed here are 6 T cell receptor beta chains from one sample, sequenced in a study of Graves' ophthalmopathy and Graves' hyperthyroidism. Using RNA transcripts, the TCR beta CDR3 regions were amplified. First-round RT-PCR used HTBI primers; second-round multiplex PCR followed. One entry per CDR3 protein results from TCRdb running MiXCR on the multiplex PCR reads. The sample gives 600,000 to 950,000 distinct CDR3 sequences, 40% of which show up once; 40% to 55% is in the top ten. Material: peripheral blood. Receptors originate from an adult man with Graves' ophthalmopathy.

Note on this clonotype: The junction departs from the called germline gene at one end, perhaps through a read error. The chain couples TRBV10-3 to TRBJ1-1; the D gene is possibly TRBD1 (6 bases). Germline CDR1 ENHRY, CDR2 SYGVKD. This CDR3 region has 16 residues. CDR3 DNA: TGTGCCAGCAGTGGAACAGGGAGAGGACAGAACACTGAAGCTTTCTTT. This gives the protein CASSGTGRGQNTEAFF.

The CDR3 bases are TGCAGTGCTACCCACCCGGGATCCCAAAACACTGAAGCTTTCTTT. Translated: CSATHPGSQNTEAFF. The genes are TRBV20-1 and TRBJ1-1; D unclear. The germline V gene encodes CDR1 DFQATT and CDR2 SNEGSKA (reference sequence). V gave up 4 bases and J gave up 2 bases, with 17 bases separating them. This CDR3 spans 15 amino acids.

The J gene is TRBJ1-2, the V gene TRBV7-2, with 11 bases lining up with TRBD1. V lost 1 base, J lost 0 bases, and 4 bases stayed unmatched. The length of the CDR3 is 17 residues. Germline assignment: CDR1 SGHTA and CDR2 FQGNSA. The CDR3 region is CASSLGGQGVANYGYTF. The CDR3 DNA reads TGTGCCAGCAGCTTAGGGGGACAGGGGGTAGCTAACTATGGCTACACCTTC.

The chain is built from TRBV5-1 and TRBJ1-5; weak D call: TRBD1 (5 bases). The V gene lost 4 bases and the J gene lost 1 base, with 12 bases spanning the gap. CDR1 and CDR2 (germline): SGHRS, YFSETQ. The CDR3 is made up of 15 amino acids. Here the CDR3 reads CASSPGLPSNQPQHF. The DNA for the CDR3 is TGCGCCAGCAGCCCGGGACTCCCAAGCAATCAGCCCCAGCATTTT.

This clonotype was observed a handful of times. One junction end does not reproduce the germline sequence, and a read error may be involved. This chain links TRBV24-1 with TRBJ1-5, with D unresolved. The CDR3 has 13 amino acids. Germline lookup yields CDR1 KGHDR and CDR2 SFDVKD. The CDR3 loop reads CASSEWGQQPQHF. The CDR3 DNA reads TGTGCCAGCAGTGAATGGGGTCAGCAGCCCCAGCATTTT.

This chain joins TRBV7-2 and TRBJ1-5, with D possibly TRBD1 on 6 matching bases. Looked up from germline, CDR1 is SGHTA and CDR2 is FQGNSA. There are 15 residues in the CDR3. V was pared by 1 base and J by 11 bases, with 18 bases between. CDR3 coding DNA: TGTGCCAGCAGCTTAGACGGGCTCGAGGGGGAGACCCAGCATTTT. Its translation: CASSLDGLEGETQHF.